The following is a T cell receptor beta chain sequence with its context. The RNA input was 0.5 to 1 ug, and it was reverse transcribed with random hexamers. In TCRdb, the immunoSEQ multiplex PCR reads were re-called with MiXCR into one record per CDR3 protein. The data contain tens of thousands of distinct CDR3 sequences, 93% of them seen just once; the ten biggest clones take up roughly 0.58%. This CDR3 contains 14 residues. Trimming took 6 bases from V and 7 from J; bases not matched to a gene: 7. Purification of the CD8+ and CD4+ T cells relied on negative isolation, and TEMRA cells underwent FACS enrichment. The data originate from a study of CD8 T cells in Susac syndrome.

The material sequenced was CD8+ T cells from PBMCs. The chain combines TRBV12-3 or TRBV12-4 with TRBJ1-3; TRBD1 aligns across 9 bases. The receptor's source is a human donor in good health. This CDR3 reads CASRDDRGLNTIYF. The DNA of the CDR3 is TGTGCCAGCAGGGACGACAGGGGGTTGAACACCATATATTTT.